What follows is one TCR beta chain and its context. Antigen unknown. Some clones are missing from TCRdb's copy, which holds only in-frame ones; the method was immunoSEQ multiplex PCR. The table lists about 130,000 clones, roughly 93% of them singletons. These data belong to a study of T cell responses to AZD1222 COVID-19 vaccine. Study-level findings and limits: Donors skewed white British and female; clonal diversity was possibly underestimated. All repertoire sampling was performed exclusively after the peak T cell response.

V gave up 0 bases and J gave up 6 bases, with 10 bases separating them. This CDR3 has 13 amino acids. The germline gives CDR1 SGDLS, CDR2 YYNGEE. This clonotype was sampled from an adult who received the AZD1222 COVID-19 vaccine. The chain combines TRBV9 with TRBJ2-7; D ambiguous. The specimen was peripheral blood, collected 28 days after the second AZD1222 dose. The CDR3 region is CASSVDSWAEQYF. Written as DNA, the CDR3 is TGTGCCAGCAGCGTAGACTCCTGGGCCGAGCAGTACTTC.